Detailed here is one T cell receptor beta chain. Assay used: immunoSEQ multiplex PCR; TCRdb lists only in-frame clones, some missing. In the table there are 55,000 to 75,000 clones, under 95% of which are singletons. Germline V lookup: CDR1 SGHRS, CDR2 YFSETQ. The J segment lost 5 bases and the V segment lost 4 bases, leaving 3 bases of the junction unmatched. There are 15 residues in the CDR3. The record originates from a study of blood T cell repertoires in COVID-19. Sequencing used peripheral blood. The V call is TRBV5-1, the J call TRBJ2-1, with TRBD2 matching over 13 bases. The sequence came from a man aged 55 to 70 with acute or convalescent COVID-19. Here the CDR3 reads CASSRTSGGNNEQFF. CDR3 DNA: TGCGCCAGCAGCCGGACTAGCGGGGGAAACAATGAGCAGTTCTTC.